Below are 9 T cell receptor beta chains sequenced from a single sample in a study of neurological immune-mediated disorders. One entry per CDR3 protein, called by TCRdb with MiXCR from the 5' RACE reads. The sample has about 28,000 distinct CDR3 sequences; 9.5% to 13% are singletons. The specimen was PBMCs. These receptors came from a woman aged 60-75 years in good health.

The table lists this clonotype with many counts. The rearrangement links TRBV27 to TRBJ2-1, with 11 bases that match TRBD2. Germline V gives CDR1 MNHEY, CDR2 SMNVEV (reference sequence). J lost 0 bases, V lost 1 base, and 5 bases had no gene match. CDR3 length equals 18 residues. The CDR3 spells CASSLWASGGSSYNEQFF. As DNA, the CDR3 is TGTGCCAGCAGTTTATGGGCTAGCGGGGGGAGCTCCTACAATGAGCAGTTCTTC.

This clonotype was observed at least ten times. The chain recombines TRBV5-4 with TRBJ1-6, with D hard to call. From germline, CDR1 is SGHNT and CDR2 YYREEE (reference sequence). The V and J ends lost 1 base and 8 bases respectively, with 4 bases between them. This CDR3 is 12 amino acids long. The CDR3 nucleotides are TGTGCCAGCAGCTTGCCAGATTCACCCCTCCACTTT. Its protein product is CASSLPDSPLHF.

The V and J genes are TRBV5-6 and TRBJ1-4; 8 nucleotides agree with TRBD1. The CDR3 spans 16 residues. The V and J ends lost 3 bases and 3 bases, in that order; junction bases with no gene match: 7. The V gene's germline CDR1 is SGHDT and CDR2 YYEEEE. CDR3: CASSSIQGASNEKLFF. The DNA of the CDR3 is TGTGCCAGCAGCTCAATCCAGGGGGCGTCTAATGAAAAACTGTTTTTT. The full variable domain, rest sourced from reference TRBV5-6 and TRBJ1-4, is DAGVTQSPTHLIKTRGQQVTLRCSPKSGHDTVSWYQQALGQGPQFIFQYYEEEERQRGNFPDRFSGHQFPNYSSELNVNALLLGDSALYLCASSSIQGASNEKLFFGSGTQLSVL.

In its sample, this clonotype was seen a few times. One junction end does not reproduce the germline sequence, and a read error may be involved. V and J are TRBV4-2 and TRBJ1-1; D may be TRBD1 (5 bases). The CDR3 consists of 14 residues. Germline V gene sequence: CDR1 LGHNA, CDR2 YNFKEQ. DNA for the CDR3: TGTGTCAGCAGCCAAGATACAGGCAACACTGAAGCTTTCTTT. This codes for CVSSQDTGNTEAFF.

This clonotype was recorded many times. This chain connects TRBV5-1 to TRBJ2-3; D unclear. This CDR3 is 14 amino acids long. Germline-derived CDR1 and CDR2 are SGHRS and YFSETQ. The V and J ends lost 0 bases and 3 bases respectively, with 8 bases between them. CDR3 protein: CASSLEYPTDTQYF. CDR3 DNA sequence: TGCGCCAGCAGCTTGGAGTACCCGACAGATACGCAGTATTTT.

This clonotype occurred a few times. V and J are TRBV5-5 and TRBJ1-5; 10 bases fit TRBD1. The CDR3 has 16 residues. V shed 5 bases and J 4 bases; nucleotides not matched to a gene: 9. Germline V lookup: CDR1 SGHKS, CDR2 YYEKEE (reference sequence). CDR3 bases: TGTGCCAGCAGTCAACAGCCGGGACAGGGGAATCAGCCCCAGCATTTT. Amino acid sequence: CASSQQPGQGNQPQHF.

Ten or more counts support this clonotype. The V and J genes are TRBV6-6 and TRBJ2-7, with a possible D match to TRBD2 (5 bases). The CDR3 length is 13 residues. The germline CDR1 and CDR2 sequences are MNHNY and SVGAGI (reference sequence). V was pared by 2 bases and J by 6 bases, with 11 bases between. The CDR3 protein is CASSYAGVAEQYF. The CDR3 coding sequence is TGTGCCAGCAGTTACGCCGGGGTGGCCGAGCAGTACTTC.

The rearrangement uses TRBV5-1 and TRBJ2-5, with 8 positions matching TRBD1. V shed 4 bases and J 1 base; nucleotides not matched to a gene: 9. Germline V gene lookup returns CDR1 SGHRS and CDR2 YFSETQ. The CDR3 loop spans 16 amino acids. CDR3 amino acids: CASSAKKQGAQETQYF. The CDR3 DNA is TGCGCCAGCAGCGCCAAAAAGCAGGGGGCCCAAGAGACCCAGTACTTC.

This clonotype appeared many times. V gene TRBV4-2 combines with J gene TRBJ2-1; 7 bases match TRBD2. After removal of 4 bases from V and 4 bases from J, the junction contained 7 bases not matched to a gene. Germline loops: CDR1 LGHNA, CDR2 YNFKEQ. This CDR3 contains 15 residues. The CDR3 loop reads CASSPPAGPYNEQFF. The CDR3, as DNA: TGTGCCAGCAGCCCCCCAGCGGGGCCTTACAATGAGCAGTTCTTC.